This TCR beta chain was identified during a study of T cells after yellow fever vaccination. About the study: Fractions of limited cellularity were prepared by means of SMART-Seq v4 Ultra Low Input. Whole-study findings and limits: Peaking on day 5 versus 15, the secondary response was faster but weaker.

V was pared by 10 bases and J by 9 bases, with 16 bases between. From germline, CDR1 is SEHNR and CDR2 FQNEAQ (reference sequence). The CDR3 length is 12 residues. This clonotype was seen a few times. Its matching antigen is unknown. TCRdb reprocessed the 5' RACE reads via MiXCR and lists one record per CDR3 protein. This table holds about 340,000 distinct CDR3 sequences, roughly 8.7% found once. The clonotype originates from a man younger than 30 who received the YFV17D yellow fever vaccine. The genes are TRBV7-9 and TRBJ2-1; no definite D call. The sequences come from PBMCs, collected on the day of the first yellow fever vaccination. This chain's CDR3 is CATRPPGSEQFF. CDR3 bases: TGTGCCACCCGACCCCCCGGTAGTGAGCAGTTCTTC.